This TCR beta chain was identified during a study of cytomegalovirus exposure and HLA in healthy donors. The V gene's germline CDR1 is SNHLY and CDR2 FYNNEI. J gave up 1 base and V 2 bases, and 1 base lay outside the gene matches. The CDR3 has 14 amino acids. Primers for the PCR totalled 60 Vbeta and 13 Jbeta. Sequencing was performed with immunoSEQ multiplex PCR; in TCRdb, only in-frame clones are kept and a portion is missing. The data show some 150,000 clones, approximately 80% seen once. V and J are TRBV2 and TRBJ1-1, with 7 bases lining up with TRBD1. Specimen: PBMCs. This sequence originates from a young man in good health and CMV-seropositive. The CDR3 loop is CASSEQGGNTEAFF. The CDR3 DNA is TGTGCCAGCAGTGAACAGGGGGGGAACACTGAAGCTTTCTTT.